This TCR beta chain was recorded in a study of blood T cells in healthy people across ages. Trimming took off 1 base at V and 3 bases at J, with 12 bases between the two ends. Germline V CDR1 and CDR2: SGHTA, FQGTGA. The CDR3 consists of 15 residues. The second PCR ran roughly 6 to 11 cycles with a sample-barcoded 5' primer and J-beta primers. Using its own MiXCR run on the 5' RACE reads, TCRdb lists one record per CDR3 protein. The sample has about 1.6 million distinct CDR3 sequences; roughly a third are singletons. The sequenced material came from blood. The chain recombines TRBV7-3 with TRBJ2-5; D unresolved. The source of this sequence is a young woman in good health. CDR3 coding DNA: TGTGCCAGCAGCTTAAGGGTGTCTGAGGAAGAGACCCAGTACTTC. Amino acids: CASSLRVSEEETQYF.